The 10 T cell receptor beta chains reported below all come from one sample, sequenced in a study of T-cell memory formation after mild COVID-19. TCRdb ran MiXCR on the 5' RACE reads and lists one entry per CDR3 protein. The data contain hundreds of thousands of distinct CDR3 sequences, 20% to 25% of them singletons. The sample was PBMCs or a T cell subset sorted from them (not recorded which). These receptors were collected from a man between 18 and 35 years old who had mild COVID-19 (a few samples of this study predate the infection). Cell type and time point are not known.

The V gene is TRBV27, the J gene TRBJ1-5; D not resolved. The CDR3 consists of 15 residues. Trimming took off 6 bases at V and 5 bases at J, with 17 bases between the two ends. Germline CDR1 MNHEY, CDR2 SMNVEV (reference sequence). This chain's CDR3 is CASSPMEGIDQPQHF. CDR3 coding DNA: TGTGCCAGCAGCCCTATGGAGGGTATTGATCAGCCCCAGCATTTT.

This chain connects TRBV6-5 to TRBJ2-5; 10 bases are a match to TRBD2. J gave up 5 bases and V 4 bases, and 16 bases lay outside the gene matches. Germline CDR1 is MNHEY and CDR2 is SVGAGI. This CDR3 has 18 amino acids. The CDR3 region has the DNA TGTGCCAGCAGTTTCCTACTCACCAGCGGGGGGGCAAGGGAGACCCAGTACTTC. Translation gives CASSFLLTSGGARETQYF.

In its sample, this clonotype was seen a few times. The chain is built from TRBV7-6 and TRBJ2-7; 10 bases fit TRBD1. V lost 1 base and J lost 10; bases outside the gene matches: 4. Germline CDR1 SGHVS, CDR2 FNYEAQ. CDR3 length: 13 residues. CDR3 protein: CASSLGQGADQYF. DNA of the CDR3: TGTGCCAGCAGCTTAGGACAGGGGGCGGACCAGTACTTC.

A remark on this clonotype: No DNA is shown, since the ends of the CDR3 on it are uncertain; the CDR3 is the one TCRdb lists. The chain combines TRBV21-1 with TRBJ2-7; the table's D call of TRBD2 was not tested on the DNA. TRBV21-1 is shown as a pseudogene. The CDR3 length equals 21 residues, ends included. This CDR3 reads CASSKALWASGACIYSYEQYV.

This clonotype was seen more than once but under ten times. The chain carries TRBV6-2 or TRBV6-3 and TRBJ1-4; possibly TRBD1 for D (5 bases). Germline CDR1 MNHEY, CDR2 SVGEGT. Trimming took off 4 bases at V and 2 bases at J, with 8 bases between the two ends. The CDR3 covers 14 residues. CDR3 amino acids: CASSSGDTNEKLFF. For the CDR3, the DNA is TGTGCCAGCAGTTCCGGGGACACTAATGAAAAACTGTTTTTT.

This clonotype was found a few times. This sequence joins TRBV7-9 and TRBJ1-5; no clear D. CDR1 is SEHNR, CDR2 FQNEAQ, per germline (reference sequence). This CDR3 comprises 12 residues. Trimming shortened V by 4 bases and J by 11 bases, and 12 bases separated the two germline ends. The DNA for the CDR3 is TGTGCCAGCAGCTCCAGTATTTCTGCCCAGCATTTT. It translates to CASSSSISAQHF.

The V gene is TRBV6-1, the J gene TRBJ1-6; D possibly corresponds to TRBD1 (5 bases). Germline V lookup: CDR1 MNHNS, CDR2 SASEGT. The CDR3 consists of 14 residues. V gave up 3 bases and J gave up 8 bases, with 11 bases separating them. CDR3 loop: CASSDNAGYSPLHF. As DNA, the CDR3 is TGTGCCAGCAGTGATAACGCAGGGTATTCACCCCTCCACTTT.

This clonotype was observed a single time. The chain employs TRBV7-2 and TRBJ1-5; TRBD1 might be the D (5 bases). Looked up from germline, CDR1 is SGHTA and CDR2 is FQGNSA. Trimming pared 1 base from V and 7 bases from J, leaving 11 bases between. The CDR3 contains 14 residues. The CDR3 loop is CASSLGSWGQPQHF. CDR3 in DNA: TGTGCCAGCAGCTTAGGGTCCTGGGGGCAGCCCCAGCATTTT.

This clonotype occurred a few times. The rearrangement links TRBV3-1 to TRBJ2-3; 11 positions agree with TRBD2. V shed 6 bases and J 4 bases; nucleotides not matched to a gene: 6. Germline lookup yields CDR1 LGHDT and CDR2 YNNKEL (reference sequence). The CDR3 loop spans 15 amino acids. The CDR3 region is CASRQASGGPDTQYF. CDR3 coding DNA: TGTGCCAGCAGGCAGGCTAGCGGGGGGCCAGATACGCAGTATTTT.

The chain has TRBV20-1 and TRBJ1-5; D perhaps matches TRBD1 (6 bases). There are 15 residues in the CDR3. CDR1 is DFQATT, CDR2 SNEGSKA, per germline (reference sequence). The V and J ends lost 6 bases and 0 bases respectively, with 15 bases between them. The CDR3 DNA is TGCAGTGCGGGCAGGGGATTTAATAGCAATCAGCCCCAGCATTTT. Residues: CSAGRGFNSNQPQHF.